Sequencing of this T cell receptor (beta chain) was carried out in a study of CD8 T cells in ankylosing spondylitis. General study points: Blood of patients with ankylosing spondylitis appeared to be characterized by a TCR beta motif of fewer than 10 highly homologous variants. Disease-associated clones were reportedly significantly overrepresented in matched ankylosing spondylitis synovial fluid.

Trimming shortened V by 3 bases and J by 7 bases, and 16 bases separated the two germline ends. The CDR3 has 14 residues. Germline V lookup: CDR1 KGHSH, CDR2 LQKENI. Construction of TCR beta libraries was performed using quantitative 5'-RACE with molecular barcodes. In TCRdb, the 5' RACE reads were re-called with MiXCR into one record per CDR3 protein. In the table there are 200,000 to 300,000 distinct CDR3 sequences, roughly a tenth of which are singletons. This clonotype was seen ten or more times. The antigen remains unidentified. This rearrangement joins TRBV18 to TRBJ2-7; D gene unclear. This clonotype was sampled from a male donor with ankylosing spondylitis or in good health (not recorded which). Sequenced input: blood, either unsorted or a sorted T cell fraction (not recorded which). The CDR3 nucleotides read TGTGCCAGCTCACCGGAACACTCCACGGCGGAGCAGTACTTC. Residues: CASSPEHSTAEQYF. Variable domain in full (rest from reference TRBV18 and TRBJ2-7): NAGVMQNPRHLVRRRGQEARLRCSPMKGHSHVYWYRQLPEEGLKFMVYLQKENIIDESGMPKERFSAEFPKEGPSILRIQQVVRGDSAAYFCASSPEHSTAEQYFGPGTRLTVT.